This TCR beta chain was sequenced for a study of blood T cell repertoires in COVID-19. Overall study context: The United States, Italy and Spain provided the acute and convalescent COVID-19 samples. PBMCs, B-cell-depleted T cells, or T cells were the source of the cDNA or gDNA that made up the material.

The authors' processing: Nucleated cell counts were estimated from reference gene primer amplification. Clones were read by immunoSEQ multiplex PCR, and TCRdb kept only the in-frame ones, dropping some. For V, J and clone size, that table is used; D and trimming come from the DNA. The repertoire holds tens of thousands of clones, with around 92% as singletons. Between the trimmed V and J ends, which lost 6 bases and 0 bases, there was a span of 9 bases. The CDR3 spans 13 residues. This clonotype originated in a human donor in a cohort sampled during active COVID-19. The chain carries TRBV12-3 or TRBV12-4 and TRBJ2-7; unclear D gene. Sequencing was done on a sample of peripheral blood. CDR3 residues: CASRTLPSYEQYF. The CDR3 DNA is TGTGCCAGCAGAACCCTACCCTCCTACGAGCAGTACTTC.